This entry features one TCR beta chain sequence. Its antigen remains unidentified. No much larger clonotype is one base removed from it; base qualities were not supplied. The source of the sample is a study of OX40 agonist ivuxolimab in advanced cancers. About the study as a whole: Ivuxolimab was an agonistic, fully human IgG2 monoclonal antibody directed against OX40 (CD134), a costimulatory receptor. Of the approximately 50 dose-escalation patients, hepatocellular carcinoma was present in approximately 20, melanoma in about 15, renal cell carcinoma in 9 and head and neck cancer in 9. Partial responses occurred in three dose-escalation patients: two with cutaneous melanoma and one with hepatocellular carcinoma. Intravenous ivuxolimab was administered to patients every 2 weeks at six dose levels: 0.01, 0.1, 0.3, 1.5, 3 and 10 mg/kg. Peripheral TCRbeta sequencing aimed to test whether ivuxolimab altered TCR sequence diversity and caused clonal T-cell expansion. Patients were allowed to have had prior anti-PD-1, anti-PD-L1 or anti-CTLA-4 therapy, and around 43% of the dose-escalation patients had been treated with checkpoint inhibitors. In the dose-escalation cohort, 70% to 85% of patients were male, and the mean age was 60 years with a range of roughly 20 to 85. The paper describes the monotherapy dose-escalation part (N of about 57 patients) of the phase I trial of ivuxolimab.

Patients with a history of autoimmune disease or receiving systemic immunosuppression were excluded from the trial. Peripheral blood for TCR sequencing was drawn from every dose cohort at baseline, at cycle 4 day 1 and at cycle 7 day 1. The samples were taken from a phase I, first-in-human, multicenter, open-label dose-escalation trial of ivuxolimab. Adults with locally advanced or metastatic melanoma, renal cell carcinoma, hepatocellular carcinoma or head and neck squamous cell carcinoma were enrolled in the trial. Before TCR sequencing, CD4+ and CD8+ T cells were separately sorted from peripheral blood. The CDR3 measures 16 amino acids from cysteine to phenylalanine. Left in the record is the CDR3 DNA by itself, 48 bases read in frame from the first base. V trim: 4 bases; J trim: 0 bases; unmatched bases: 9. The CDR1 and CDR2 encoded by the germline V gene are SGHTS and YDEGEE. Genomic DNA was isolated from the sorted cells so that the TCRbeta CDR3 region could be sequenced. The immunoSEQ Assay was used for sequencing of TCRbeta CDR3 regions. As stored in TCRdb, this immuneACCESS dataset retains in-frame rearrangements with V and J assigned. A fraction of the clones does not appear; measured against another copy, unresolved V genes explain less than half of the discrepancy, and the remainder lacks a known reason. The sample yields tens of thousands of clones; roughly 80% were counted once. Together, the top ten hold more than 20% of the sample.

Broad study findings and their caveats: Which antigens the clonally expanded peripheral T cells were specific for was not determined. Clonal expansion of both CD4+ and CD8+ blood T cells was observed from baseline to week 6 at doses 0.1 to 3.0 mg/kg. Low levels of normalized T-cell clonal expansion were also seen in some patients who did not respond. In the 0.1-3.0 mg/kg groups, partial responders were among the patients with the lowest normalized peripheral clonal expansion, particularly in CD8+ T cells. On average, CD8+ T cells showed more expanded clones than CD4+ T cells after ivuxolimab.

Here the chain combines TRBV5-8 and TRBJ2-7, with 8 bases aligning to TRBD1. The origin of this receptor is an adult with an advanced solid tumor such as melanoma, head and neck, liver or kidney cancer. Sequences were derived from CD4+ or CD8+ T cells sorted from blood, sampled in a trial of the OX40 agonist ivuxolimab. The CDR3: CASSLEGTGGSYEQYF. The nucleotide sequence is TGTGCCAGCAGCCTTGAGGGGACAGGAGGCTCCTACGAGCAGTACTTC.